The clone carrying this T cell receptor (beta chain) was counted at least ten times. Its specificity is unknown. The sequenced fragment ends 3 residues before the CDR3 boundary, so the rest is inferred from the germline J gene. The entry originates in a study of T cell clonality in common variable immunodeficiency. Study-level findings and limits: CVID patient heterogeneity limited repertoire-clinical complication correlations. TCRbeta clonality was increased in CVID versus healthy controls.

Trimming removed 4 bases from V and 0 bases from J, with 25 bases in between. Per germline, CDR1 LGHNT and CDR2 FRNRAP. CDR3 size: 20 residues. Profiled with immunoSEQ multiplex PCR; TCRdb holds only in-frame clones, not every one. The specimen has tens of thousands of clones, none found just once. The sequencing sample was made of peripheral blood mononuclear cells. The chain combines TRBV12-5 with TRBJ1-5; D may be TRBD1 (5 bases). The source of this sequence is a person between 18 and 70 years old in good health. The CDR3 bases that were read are TGTGCTAGTGGTTCCCGGTATGGGGGTCGGGGGGTGTATAGCAATCAGCCC. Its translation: CASGSRYGGRGVYSNQP. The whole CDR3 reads CASGSRYGGRGVYSNQPQHF.